Presented here are 16 T cell receptor beta chains from one specimen sequenced in a study of blood T cells in healthy people across ages (dated by TCRdb to between 2014 and 2017). Library construction relied on 5' RACE. Data came from an Illumina HiSeq 2500. The second PCR ran for roughly 6 to 11 cycles and used a J-beta primer mix along with a sample-barcoded 5' primer. TCRdb applied fastp at Q25 and MiXCR to the public reads, then kept only in-frame beta chains. A single entry per CDR3 protein holds the most common genes and DNA from its merged rows. The sample table holds over 1.5 million distinct CDR3 sequences, of which approximately 50% were seen once. Of the sample, over 2% is held by the ten largest clones. The specimen sequenced was blood. All receptors come from a woman aged 40 to 50 in good health.

The chain links TRBV25-1 to TRBJ2-7, with D unresolved. From germline, CDR1 is MGHDK and CDR2 SYGVNS. The CDR3 runs 13 residues. Between the trimmed V and J ends, which lost 3 bases and 3 bases, there was a span of 9 bases. DNA of the CDR3: TGTGCCAGCAGTGACGGGCAAAGCTACGAGCAGTACTTC. It translates to CASSDGQSYEQYF.

This clonotype has a handful of counts. The V and J genes are TRBV20-1 and TRBJ2-7, with D possibly TRBD2 on 5 matching bases. This CDR3 has 13 residues. Germline V CDR1 and CDR2: DFQATT, SNEGSKA (reference sequence). V lost 2 bases to trimming and J lost 2 bases, with 10 bases between them. CDR3 protein: CSARTGIPYEQYF. As DNA, the CDR3 is TGCAGTGCTAGAACCGGGATCCCCTACGAGCAGTACTTC.

The CDR3 DNA sequence: TGTGCCAGCAGTAAGGGACAGGGTGGGGGAAACACCATATATTTT. It specifies CASSKGQGGGNTIYF. V usage is TRBV6-5 and J usage is TRBJ1-3; 9 bases agree with TRBD1. J was trimmed by 4 bases and V by 5 bases; bases with no gene match: 6. This CDR3 region has 15 residues. The germline gives CDR1 MNHEY, CDR2 SVGAGI.

The chain has TRBV6-4 and TRBJ2-7; TRBD1 agrees at 10 bases. This CDR3 has 15 residues. Trimming cost V 2 bases and J 4 bases; bases outside gene matches: 5. Germline V gene lookup returns CDR1 MRHNA and CDR2 SNTAGT. The DNA of the CDR3 is TGTGCCAGCAGTGACCCGGACAGGGGGGTGTACGAGCAGTACTTC. It is translated as CASSDPDRGVYEQYF.

The chain uses TRBV2 and TRBJ2-1, with a weak D call TRBD1 (5 bases). CDR3 length: 11 amino acids. CDR1 SNHLY and CDR2 FYNNEI come from the germline V gene. The V end was cut by 3 bases, the J end by 12 bases, with 9 bases between. CDR3 amino acids: CASSESRAQFF. The CDR3 nucleotides are TGTGCCAGCAGTGAGAGCAGGGCGCAGTTCTTC. The variable domain in full, with the rest retrieved from reference TRBV2 and TRBJ2-1, is EPEVTQTPSHQVTQMGQEVILRCVPISNHLYFYWYRQILGQKVEFLVSFYNNEISEKSEIFDDQFSVERPDGSNFTLKIRSTKLEDSAMYFCASSESRAQFFGPGTRLTVL.

This clonotype was seen more than once but under ten times. This rearrangement joins TRBV29-1 to TRBJ1-2; D is perhaps TRBD1 (5 bases). Trimming cost V 3 bases and J 3 bases, with 14 bases left between them. The germline V gene has CDR1 SQVTM and CDR2 ANQGSEA. The CDR3 loop spans 14 amino acids. Here the CDR3 reads CSVEAGRLDYGYTF. The CDR3 coding sequence is TGCAGCGTTGAGGCAGGGAGACTTGACTATGGCTACACCTTC.

This clonotype occurred a few times. This chain links TRBV10-3 with TRBJ2-1, with D unclear. Germline V gene sequence: CDR1 ENHRY, CDR2 SYGVKD. Trimming left V 10 bases short and J 8 bases short, with 15 bases between. The CDR3 length is 12 residues. Here the CDR3 reads CASESVEYEQFF. CDR3 nucleotide sequence: TGTGCCAGCGAGTCCGTCGAGTATGAGCAGTTCTTC.

This clonotype was seen a handful of times. This chain connects TRBV24-1 to TRBJ2-5, with D unresolved. CDR3 length equals 12 residues. Germline loops: CDR1 KGHDR, CDR2 SFDVKD. The ends were cut back, 4 bases at V and 4 bases at J, with 6 bases in the middle. DNA of the CDR3: TGTGCCACCAGTGAGTCAGTAGAGACCCAGTACTTC. Protein: CATSESVETQYF.

The chain joins TRBV7-9 to TRBJ1-2; D gene uncertain. This CDR3 region has 16 residues. In germline, CDR1 is SEHNR, CDR2 FQNEAQ (reference sequence). Trimming took 6 bases from V and 2 from J, leaving 19 bases between them. The CDR3 protein is CASSPTRDTQNYGYTF. In nucleotides, the CDR3 is TGTGCCAGCAGTCCAACCCGAGACACGCAAAACTATGGCTACACCTTC.

This rearrangement joins TRBV24-1 to TRBJ1-2; D is unclear. The V gene's germline CDR1 is KGHDR and CDR2 SFDVKD. This CDR3 region has 16 residues. Trimming pared 3 bases from V and 5 bases from J, leaving 18 bases between. The CDR3 DNA reads TGTGCCACCAGTGATATTGGGTCGCCCCTTTCTTATGGCTACACCTTC. Amino acids: CATSDIGSPLSYGYTF.

V usage is TRBV15 and J usage is TRBJ2-5; D tentatively fits TRBD1 or TRBD2 (5 bases each). There are 13 residues in the CDR3. Germline CDR1 reads LNHNV; CDR2 reads YYDKDF (reference sequence). V shed 2 bases and J shed 11 bases, with 15 bases lying between them. The CDR3 loop is CATSRPGTCQQYF. DNA of the CDR3: TGTGCCACCAGCAGACCCGGGACCTGCCAGCAGTACTTC.

The chain recombines TRBV7-9 with TRBJ2-7; maybe TRBD2 (6 bases). The CDR3 is 15 amino acids. The V end was cut by 5 bases, the J end by 5 bases, with 19 bases between. CDR1 and CDR2 (germline): SEHNR, FQNEAQ (reference sequence). The CDR3 here is CASSHPWRRGDEQYF. CDR3 coding DNA: TGTGCCAGCAGCCACCCCTGGAGGAGGGGCGACGAGCAGTACTTC.

The rearrangement joins TRBV20-1 to TRBJ2-1; D perhaps matches TRBD1 (6 bases). Trimming left V 6 bases short and J 0 bases short, with 15 bases between. Germline V lookup: CDR1 DFQATT, CDR2 SNEGSKA (reference sequence). The CDR3 length is 15 residues. For the CDR3, the DNA is TGCAGTGCCTTGGGGACACAACTCTCCTACAATGAGCAGTTCTTC. It codes for CSALGTQLSYNEQFF.

This clonotype was seen only once. The gene calls are TRBV7-2 and TRBJ1-2, with D hard to call. Germline values: CDR1 SGHTA, CDR2 FQGNSA. The V and J ends lost 5 bases and 8 bases respectively, with 18 bases between them. The CDR3 length is 14 residues. Here the CDR3 reads CASSPRTDLGGYTF. CDR3 DNA: TGTGCCAGCAGCCCCCGGACTGACCTGGGAGGCTACACCTTC.

The gene calls are TRBV7-9 and TRBJ1-2; possible D gene TRBD1, 6 bases. This CDR3 has 15 residues. V was clipped by 5 bases and J by 8 bases, with 21 bases between them. Looked up from germline, CDR1 is SEHNR and CDR2 is FQNEAQ (reference sequence). The DNA of the CDR3 is TGTGCCAGCAGCCGAGACCTACAGGGCGGTGACGGCTACACCTTC. It yields the protein CASSRDLQGGDGYTF.

This clonotype has only a few counts. The V gene is TRBV20-1, the J gene TRBJ2-7, with D unresolved. The length of the CDR3 is 14 residues. Germline CDR1 reads DFQATT; CDR2 reads SNEGSKA (reference sequence). Trimming took off 0 bases at V and 5 bases at J, with 14 bases between the two ends. The CDR3 protein is CSARDITGDDEQYF. The CDR3 nucleotides read TGCAGTGCTAGAGATATCACGGGCGACGACGAGCAGTACTTC.